Shown below are 4 T cell receptor beta chains from a single sample sequenced in a study of blood T cell repertoires in COVID-19. Method: immunoSEQ multiplex PCR; TCRdb's copy keeps in-frame clones and lacks some. The sample contains a few hundred thousand clones, roughly 87% of which appear only once. What was sequenced was PBMCs or T cells enriched from blood (not recorded which). These receptors all come from a woman between 50 and 59 years old who had recovered from COVID-19.

The chain combines TRBV6-6 with TRBJ1-1, with 12 bases matching TRBD1. This CDR3 region has 13 residues. In germline, CDR1 is MNHNY, CDR2 SVGAGI (reference sequence). Trimming at V came to 10 bases and at J to 10 bases, leaving 10 bases not matched to a gene. The CDR3 reads CAITAGTGGRAFF. The CDR3 nucleotides are TGTGCCATTACCGCCGGGACAGGGGGCAGAGCTTTCTTT.

J is TRBJ2-2 and V is TRBV6-6, with D possibly TRBD1 on 5 matching bases. Per germline, CDR1 MNHNY and CDR2 SVGAGI (reference sequence). The CDR3 length is 14 residues. The V end lost 11 bases, the J end lost 0 bases, and 13 bases lay between the germline ends. DNA of the CDR3: TGTGCCGTGAAACTCAGGGCGAACACCGGGGAGCTGTTTTTT. It yields the protein CAVKLRANTGELFF.

In its sample, this clone was seen once. The chain is built from TRBV7-3 and TRBJ1-2; D is ambiguous. V was shortened by 1 base and J by 3 bases, with 9 bases between the two germline ends. In germline, CDR1 is SGHTA, CDR2 FQGTGA. The CDR3 is 14 amino acids. CDR3 in DNA: TGTGCCAGCAGCTTAAGTGGGAGAGACTATGGCTACACCTTC. It is translated as CASSLSGRDYGYTF.

This clone was counted a single time. V and J are TRBV30 and TRBJ1-2, with D maybe TRBD1 (6 bases). V shed 0 bases and J shed 2 bases, with 19 bases lying between them. CDR1 is GTSNPN, CDR2 SVGIG, per germline (reference sequence). CDR3 size: 17 residues. CDR3: CAWSVRRRGVFNYGYTF. The CDR3 DNA is TGTGCCTGGAGTGTACGGCGCAGGGGAGTTTTCAACTATGGCTACACCTTC.